The 21 T cell receptor beta chains below were found in one sample sequenced in a study of OX40 agonist ivuxolimab in advanced cancers. Method: immunoSEQ multiplex PCR; TCRdb's copy keeps in-frame clones and lacks some. The table includes about 50,000 clones, 80% to 85% detected once. Here the sequenced sample was CD4+ or CD8+ T cells sorted from blood, taken in a trial of the OX40 agonist ivuxolimab. These receptors came from an adult with an advanced solid tumor such as melanoma, head and neck, liver or kidney cancer.

The chain carries TRBV15 and TRBJ1-1; TRBD1 aligns across 10 bases. There are 15 residues in the CDR3. V shed 1 base, J shed 5 bases, and the junction held 4 bases outside the gene matches. CDR1 and CDR2 (germline): LNHNV, YYDKDF (reference sequence). The CDR3 spells CATSRGDRGGTEAFF. The DNA of the CDR3 is TGTGCCACCAGCAGAGGGGACAGGGGAGGGACTGAAGCTTTCTTT. Looking up the rest from reference TRBV15 and TRBJ1-1 gives the full variable domain: DAMVIQNPRYQVTQFGKPVTLSCSQTLNHNVMYWYQQKSSQAPKLLFHYYDKDFNNEADTPDNFQSRRPNTSFCFLDIRSPGLGDTAMYLCATSRGDRGGTEAFFGQGTRLTVV.

The chain has TRBV29-1 and TRBJ2-5; 7 nucleotides line up with TRBD2. The trim removed 2 bases at V and 4 bases at J, leaving 10 bases unmatched. Germline values: CDR1 SQVTM, CDR2 ANQGSEA. The CDR3 loop spans 15 amino acids. CDR3 loop: CSVETPGGRGETQYF. For the CDR3, the DNA is TGCAGCGTTGAAACCCCGGGGGGTCGGGGAGAGACCCAGTACTTC.

This chain connects TRBV9 to TRBJ2-1, with 9 bases matching TRBD1. The junction had 9 bases not matched to a gene; V was cut back by 4 bases and J by 4 bases. There are 16 residues in the CDR3. Germline V gives CDR1 SGDLS, CDR2 YYNGEE. The CDR3 sequence is CASSTIPGQGYNEQFF. CDR3 DNA sequence: TGTGCCAGCAGCACAATCCCGGGACAGGGTTACAATGAGCAGTTCTTC.

This clone was detected a few times. The chain uses TRBV7-3 and TRBJ2-1; 10 bases map to TRBD2. Trimming at V came to 5 bases and at J to 5 bases, leaving 6 bases not matched to a gene. From germline, CDR1 is SGHTA and CDR2 FQGTGA. This CDR3 is built from 15 residues. CDR3 sequence (DNA): TGTGCCAGCAGCCAAGCGGGGGGGCCCGACAATGAGCAGTTCTTC. Translated, it gives CASSQAGGPDNEQFF.

The chain employs TRBV11-2 and TRBJ2-1, with 9 bases identical to TRBD2. The trim removed 5 bases at V and 9 bases at J, leaving 5 bases unmatched. There are 13 residues in the CDR3. The germline V gene has CDR1 SGHAT and CDR2 FQNNGV. The DNA of the CDR3 is TGTGCCAGCAGCCCAGGACTAGCGCTTGAGCAGTTCTTC. It translates to CASSPGLALEQFF.

The chain uses TRBV4-3 and TRBJ1-2; 8 bases are shared with TRBD1. This CDR3 contains 17 residues. Looked up from germline, CDR1 is LGHNA and CDR2 is YSLEER. With 4 bases clipped from V and 8 bases from J, the junction kept 18 bases outside the gene matches. In DNA, the CDR3 is TGCGCCAGCAGCCGCGATTGGACAGGGCCTCGCGCGGAGGGCTACACCTTC. Amino acids: CASSRDWTGPRAEGYTF.

The V and J genes are TRBV11-1 and TRBJ2-3, with D possibly TRBD2 on 6 matching bases. V was pared by 1 base and J by 0 bases, with 11 bases between. Per germline, CDR1 SGHAT and CDR2 FQDESV (reference sequence). The CDR3 consists of 16 residues. The CDR3 region has the DNA TGTGCCAGCAGCTTAGGTCGGGAGATGAGCACAGATACGCAGTATTTT. Protein product: CASSLGREMSTDTQYF.

The rearrangement joins TRBV19 to TRBJ2-1, with D possibly called TRBD1 or TRBD2 (5 bases each). Trimming left V 9 bases short and J 7 bases short, with 25 bases between. CDR3 length: 16 amino acids. Germline V gives CDR1 LNHDA, CDR2 SQIVND (reference sequence). DNA for the CDR3: TGTGCCAGCATGAATACGGCCGGGACCCATTATAATGAGCAGTTCTTC. It codes for CASMNTAGTHYNEQFF.

This chain connects TRBV28 to TRBJ1-2; D may be TRBD1 (5 bases). V lost 6 bases and J 7 bases, leaving 15 bases between the germline ends. Looked up from germline, CDR1 is MDHEN and CDR2 is SYDVKM. This CDR3 comprises 13 residues. CDR3: CASSRDQRFGYTF. CDR3 nucleotide sequence: TGTGCCAGCAGCAGGGACCAGAGGTTTGGCTACACCTTC.

The chain carries TRBV11-3 and TRBJ1-1, with 7 bases that match TRBD1. The CDR3 contains 13 residues. Germline CDR1 reads SGHNT; CDR2 reads YENEEA. V shed 6 bases, J shed 4 bases, and the junction held 5 bases outside the gene matches. DNA of the CDR3: TGTGCCAGCAGGACAGGGTTGGGCACTGAAGCTTTCTTT. Amino acid sequence: CASRTGLGTEAFF.

Written as DNA, the CDR3 is TGTGCCAGCAGCCCAAGTGACAGGACTTATATTGGGGCTTTCTTT. It encodes CASSPSDRTYIGAFF. The chain has TRBV5-5 and TRBJ1-1, with a tentative D call TRBD1 (6 bases). Germline V lookup: CDR1 SGHKS, CDR2 YYEKEE (reference sequence). This CDR3 contains 15 residues. With 4 bases removed from V and 11 bases from J, the gap between germline ends came to 24 bases.

The V call is TRBV18, the J call TRBJ1-1; the match to TRBD1 covers 7 bases. V lost 10 bases, J lost 1 base, and 9 bases stayed unmatched. Germline V gene sequence: CDR1 KGHSH, CDR2 LQKENI. The CDR3 consists of 14 residues. The CDR3 here is CATLPGQENTEAFF. The CDR3 DNA follows: TGTGCCACCTTACCTGGACAGGAGAACACTGAAGCTTTCTTT.

The chain carries TRBV5-1 and TRBJ2-3; 10 bases match TRBD2. Germline CDR1 is SGHRS and CDR2 is YFSETQ. With 4 bases clipped from V and 5 bases from J, the junction kept 13 bases outside the gene matches. The CDR3 is 17 residues long. Written as DNA, the CDR3 is TGCGCCAGCAGCGCGTACGCCGGGACTAGCGTTGGAGATACGCAGTATTTT. This gives the protein CASSAYAGTSVGDTQYF. Full variable domain (missing parts from reference TRBV5-1 and TRBJ2-3): KAGVTQTPRYLIKTRGQQVTLSCSPISGHRSVSWYQQTPGQGLQFLFEYFSETQRNKGNFPGRFSGRQFSNSRSEMNVSTLELGDSALYLCASSAYAGTSVGDTQYFGPGTRLTVL.

The rearrangement uses TRBV7-2 and TRBJ2-1; D may be TRBD1 or TRBD2 (5 bases each). From germline, CDR1 is SGHTA and CDR2 FQGNSA. The V end lost 7 bases, the J end lost 0 bases, and 13 bases lay between the germline ends. The CDR3 has 15 residues. Here the CDR3 reads CASIRDLTSYNEQFF. CDR3 DNA sequence: TGTGCCAGCATCAGGGACCTCACCTCCTACAATGAGCAGTTCTTC.

V is TRBV15 and J is TRBJ2-7; 10 positions agree with TRBD1. Germline CDR1 is LNHNV and CDR2 is YYDKDF (reference sequence). With 0 bases clipped from V and 6 bases from J, the junction kept 8 bases outside the gene matches. The CDR3 is made up of 16 amino acids. The DNA for the CDR3 is TGTGCCACCAGCAGAGAACCGGGGGACAGGGGTGGCGAGCAGTACTTC. Translation: CATSREPGDRGGEQYF.

The chain uses TRBV6-1 and TRBJ2-6, with a tentative D call TRBD1 (6 bases). This CDR3 comprises 17 residues. Trimming cost V 1 base and J 0 bases, with 10 bases left between them. From germline, CDR1 is MNHNS and CDR2 SASEGT. CDR3 in amino acids: CASSEGDTRSGANVLTF. The CDR3 DNA sequence: TGTGCCAGCAGTGAAGGGGACACTCGCTCTGGGGCCAACGTCCTGACTTTC.

This chain connects TRBV28 to TRBJ1-4; D is possibly TRBD1 (5 bases). The CDR3 covers 17 residues. The ends were cut back, 3 bases at V and 0 bases at J, with 14 bases in the middle. Germline V gene sequence: CDR1 MDHEN, CDR2 SYDVKM. The CDR3 nucleotides are TGTGCCAGCAGTTTGGTCGCAGGGTGGTCAACTAATGAAAAACTGTTTTTT. Its protein product is CASSLVAGWSTNEKLFF.

This chain connects TRBV2 to TRBJ2-7, with a possible D match to TRBD1 (6 bases). Trimming took 4 bases from V and 4 from J, leaving 14 bases between them. The germline V gene has CDR1 SNHLY and CDR2 FYNNEI. The CDR3 extends over 14 amino acids. The CDR3 coding sequence is TGTGCCAGCAGTGGAGTCAGGGGATTTTACGAGCAGTACTTC. Translation gives CASSGVRGFYEQYF.

The rearrangement uses TRBV28 and TRBJ2-7; unclear D gene. Trimming shortened V by 5 bases and J by 9 bases, and 23 bases separated the two germline ends. CDR1 is MDHEN, CDR2 SYDVKM, per germline. The CDR3 loop spans 15 amino acids. DNA for the CDR3: TGTGCCAGCAGTGGCCCGAGGCTAGGAATGCGGAGGCAGTACTTC. Its protein product is CASSGPRLGMRRQYF.

V and J are TRBV19 and TRBJ2-5; a weak D match, TRBD2 (6 bases). The CDR3 runs to 13 residues. Germline V gives CDR1 LNHDA, CDR2 SQIVND (reference sequence). V was trimmed by 6 bases and J by 5 bases, leaving 13 bases between them. The CDR3 bases are TGTGCCAGTAGAAAACCCGGAGGGGAGACCCAGTACTTC. Amino acid sequence: CASRKPGGETQYF.

V gene TRBV7-9 combines with J gene TRBJ2-1; D not resolved. Germline V lookup: CDR1 SEHNR, CDR2 FQNEAQ (reference sequence). The V and J ends lost 3 bases and 0 bases respectively, with 3 bases between them. The CDR3 sequence is 13 residues long. CDR3 residues: CASSFFSYNEQFF. Written as DNA, the CDR3 is TGTGCCAGCAGCTTCTTCTCCTACAATGAGCAGTTCTTC.